Listed here are 21 T cell receptor beta chains from one sample, sequenced in a study of human T cells and chemical hapten exposure. TCRdb passed the RACE reads through MiXCR, listing each CDR3 protein once. The sample records roughly 190,000 distinct CDR3 sequences, about a fifth being singletons. Time point reported: patch test 1, 2 weeks after DPC sensitization. This sample's treatment: therapeutic diphenylcyclopropenone sensitization with weekly scalp DPC. Sequenced here: whole blood, sampled in connection with sensitization to the hapten diphenylcyclopropenone (DPC). The source is a woman between 50 and 59 years old with alopecia areata. Some clones in this sample may be carry-over from other donors' samples.

The J gene is TRBJ2-7, the V gene TRBV29-1; possible D gene TRBD1, 5 bases. V was clipped by 4 bases and J by 0 bases, with 13 bases between them. The CDR3 runs 14 residues. Germline V gene sequence: CDR1 SQVTM, CDR2 ANQGSEA. The CDR3 sequence: CSVGAGMNSYEQYF. In DNA form, the CDR3 reads TGCAGCGTTGGGGCAGGGATGAACTCCTACGAGCAGTACTTC.

There are many counts of this clonotype. This chain connects TRBV5-1 to TRBJ2-3; tentatively, D is TRBD1 (6 bases). The germline V and J ends were trimmed by 5 bases and 0 bases, with 10 bases remaining between them. Per the germline V gene, CDR1 is SGHRS and CDR2 is YFSETQ. This CDR3 has 14 residues. As DNA, the CDR3 is TGCGCCAGCAGGATGGGGACAAGCACAGATACGCAGTATTTT. This sequence encodes CASRMGTSTDTQYF.

J is TRBJ2-7 and V is TRBV5-8; a possible D gene is TRBD1 (5 bases). The germline CDR1 and CDR2 sequences are SGHTS and YDEGEE. CDR3 length equals 16 residues. V was trimmed by 1 base and J by 1 base, leaving 15 bases between them. The DNA for the CDR3 is TGTGCCAGCAGCTTGATGTTCGGGCAGGGATCCTACGAGCAGTACTTC. Translating gives CASSLMFGQGSYEQYF. The variable domain in full, completed from reference TRBV5-8 and TRBJ2-7, reads EAGVTQSPTHLIKTRGQQATLRCSPISGHTSVYWYQQALGLGLQFLLWYDEGEERNRGNFPPRFSGRQFPNYSSELNVNALELEDSALYLCASSLMFGQGSYEQYFGPGTRLTVT.

The chain recombines TRBV12-3 or TRBV12-4 with TRBJ2-4; D ambiguous. Trimming took off 6 bases at V and 7 bases at J, with 13 bases between the two ends. The CDR3 covers 13 residues. CDR3 bases: TGTGCCAGCAGGCCCGCAATGACCAACATTCAGTACTTC. Amino acid sequence: CASRPAMTNIQYF.

This chain links TRBV2 with TRBJ2-2, with 7 positions matching TRBD1. Germline CDR1 is SNHLY and CDR2 is FYNNEI. Trimming took 7 bases from V and 1 from J; bases not matched to a gene: 3. The CDR3 runs 14 residues. CDR3 sequence (DNA): TGTGCCAGCACAGGGACAGAGAACACCGGGGAGCTGTTTTTT. It encodes CASTGTENTGELFF.

This clonotype has more than one count but fewer than ten. This sequence joins TRBV20-1 and TRBJ2-1; TRBD2 matches at 7 bases. V was pared by 2 bases and J by 7 bases, with 2 bases of the junction left unmatched. This CDR3 is 12 amino acids long. CDR1 and CDR2 (germline): DFQATT, SNEGSKA (reference sequence). CDR3 sequence (DNA): TGCAGTGCTAGAAGGGAGGGGAATGAGCAGTTCTTC. Translation: CSARREGNEQFF.

This clonotype came up a few times. The V call is TRBV29-1, the J call TRBJ2-5; D is possibly TRBD1 or TRBD2 (5 bases each). CDR3 size: 12 residues. The germline V and J ends were trimmed by 7 bases and 4 bases, with 13 bases remaining between them. Germline CDR1 and CDR2: SQVTM and ANQGSEA. The CDR3 spells CSAGPRGETQYF. In DNA form, the CDR3 reads TGCAGCGCGGGGCCTCGAGGAGAGACCCAGTACTTC.

This clonotype was picked up many times. V and J are TRBV29-1 and TRBJ2-3; TRBD1 agrees at 8 bases. The CDR3 runs to 12 residues. Trimming at V came to 4 bases and at J to 4 bases, leaving 1 base not matched to a gene. Germline CDR1 and CDR2: SQVTM and ANQGSEA. The CDR3 DNA is TGCAGCGTTGGGACAGGGCCAGATACGCAGTATTTT. Translated, it gives CSVGTGPDTQYF.

CDR3 amino acids: CASGGMRVPETQYF. CDR3 sequence (DNA): TGTGCCAGCGGGGGAATGAGGGTCCCAGAGACCCAGTACTTC. This chain uses TRBV6-1 with TRBJ2-5; either TRBD1 or TRBD2 may supply D (5 bases each). Trimming stripped 8 bases from V and 4 bases from J, with 17 bases between. The CDR3 runs 14 residues. Germline lookup yields CDR1 MNHNS and CDR2 SASEGT.

Written as DNA, the CDR3 is TGCAGTGCTAGAGCGGGACTAGCGGGGAACGAGCAGTTCTTC. Protein: CSARAGLAGNEQFF. V is TRBV20-1 and J is TRBJ2-1; 13 positions match TRBD2. J was trimmed by 10 bases and V by 1 base; bases with no gene match: 4. Germline-derived CDR1 and CDR2 are DFQATT and SNEGSKA (reference sequence). This CDR3 region has 14 residues.

This clonotype has a count of ten or more. The chain employs TRBV2 and TRBJ2-7; 7 bases map to TRBD1. V shed 6 bases and J 2 bases; nucleotides not matched to a gene: 4. CDR3 length: 13 amino acids. From germline, CDR1 is SNHLY and CDR2 FYNNEI. CDR3 sequence (DNA): TGTGCCAGCAGACAGGGGAAAACCTACGAGCAGTACTTC. This codes for CASRQGKTYEQYF.

This clonotype has just a few counts. The J gene is TRBJ2-6, the V gene TRBV5-1; 8 nucleotides line up with TRBD2. V was clipped by 0 bases and J by 2 bases; unmatched bases: 4. The CDR3 runs 17 residues. Germline CDR1 and CDR2: SGHRS and YFSETQ. CDR3: CASSLEAGDAGANVLTF. CDR3 DNA sequence: TGCGCCAGCAGCTTGGAAGCGGGAGATGCTGGGGCCAACGTCCTGACTTTC.

Note on this clonotype: One end of the junction varies from germline; a read error may be responsible. The rearrangement uses TRBV4-2 and TRBJ2-3, with 12 nucleotides matching TRBD2. CDR3 length: 19 residues. From germline, CDR1 is LGHNA and CDR2 YNFKEQ. This CDR3 is CVSSQELAGGIKFTDTQYF. The CDR3 coding sequence is TGTGTCAGCAGCCAAGAACTAGCGGGAGGTATTAAGTTCACAGATACGCAGTATTTT.

CDR3 DNA sequence: TGCAGTGCGGGGCTGTTCGTCGGGGAGCAGTACTTC. It specifies CSAGLFVGEQYF. This chain uses TRBV20-1 with TRBJ2-7; D may be TRBD1 (5 bases). Trimming took off 6 bases at V and 7 bases at J, with 16 bases between the two ends. This CDR3 is built from 12 residues. Germline V lookup: CDR1 DFQATT, CDR2 SNEGSKA (reference sequence).

There are a few counts of this clonotype. This chain uses TRBV5-1 with TRBJ1-1, with D tentatively TRBD1 (5 bases). Trimming removed 4 bases at V and 3 bases at J, with 13 bases between. Germline V gives CDR1 SGHRS, CDR2 YFSETQ. The CDR3 loop spans 14 amino acids. CDR3 residues: CASSPWGRDTEAFF. DNA of the CDR3: TGCGCCAGCAGCCCTTGGGGCAGGGACACTGAAGCTTTCTTT.

This chain connects TRBV7-9 to TRBJ1-1, with 7 bases lining up with TRBD1. Germline CDR1 SEHNR, CDR2 FQNEAQ (reference sequence). V shed 6 bases, J shed 4 bases, and the junction held 8 bases outside the gene matches. CDR3 length: 14 amino acids. The DNA for the CDR3 is TGTGCCAGCAGACCCACAGGGGACGGCACTGAAGCTTTCTTT. Its protein is CASRPTGDGTEAFF.

The chain joins TRBV29-1 to TRBJ2-5, with D possibly TRBD1 on 7 matching bases. The V and J ends lost 7 bases and 4 bases respectively, with 19 bases between them. Per the germline V gene, CDR1 is SQVTM and CDR2 is ANQGSEA. The length of the CDR3 is 14 residues. CDR3 DNA: TGCAGCGGGACTACAGGGGCCGTCGGAGAGACCCAGTACTTC. It encodes CSGTTGAVGETQYF.

This clonotype was observed at least ten times. J is TRBJ2-7 and V is TRBV20-1, with 11 bases matching TRBD2. Germline values: CDR1 DFQATT, CDR2 SNEGSKA (reference sequence). Losses at the gene ends were 3 bases for V and 6 bases for J; bases not matched to a gene: 10. This CDR3 contains 15 residues. CDR3 region: CSASPLTSGTLEQYF. CDR3 sequence (DNA): TGCAGTGCTAGTCCCCTGACTAGCGGGACCCTCGAGCAGTACTTC.

The rearrangement links TRBV14 to TRBJ1-3; D is undetermined. Per germline, CDR1 SGHDN and CDR2 FVKESK. This CDR3 region has 16 residues. The germline V and J ends were trimmed by 1 base and 0 bases, with 10 bases remaining between them. The chain's CDR3 is CASSQGLGFSGNTIYF. CDR3 DNA sequence: TGTGCCAGCAGCCAAGGTTTAGGCTTCTCTGGAAACACCATATATTTT. The whole variable domain, filled in from reference TRBV14 and TRBJ1-3, reads EAGVTQFPSHSVIEKGQTVTLRCDPISGHDNLYWYRRVMGKEIKFLLHFVKESKQDESGMPNNRFLAERTGGTYSTLKVQPAELEDSGVYFCASSQGLGFSGNTIYFGEGSWLTVV.

The chain carries TRBV2 and TRBJ1-5; no reliable D call. CDR1 is SNHLY, CDR2 FYNNEI, per germline. The CDR3 totals 14 residues. Deletions cut 3 bases from V and 3 bases from J, with 9 bases between. DNA of the CDR3: TGTGCCAGCAGTGAGTTCAGGAACAATCAGCCCCAGCATTTT. This sequence encodes CASSEFRNNQPQHF.

This clonotype was detected only a few times. The V and J genes are TRBV19 and TRBJ1-4, with 10 positions matching TRBD1. V dropped 3 bases and J dropped 8; count of bases not matched to a gene: 6. The CDR3 length is 15 residues. The germline gives CDR1 LNHDA, CDR2 SQIVND (reference sequence). CDR3 sequence: CASSIPRTGGEKLFF. The CDR3 DNA is TGTGCCAGTAGTATCCCCCGGACAGGGGGAGAAAAACTGTTTTTT.